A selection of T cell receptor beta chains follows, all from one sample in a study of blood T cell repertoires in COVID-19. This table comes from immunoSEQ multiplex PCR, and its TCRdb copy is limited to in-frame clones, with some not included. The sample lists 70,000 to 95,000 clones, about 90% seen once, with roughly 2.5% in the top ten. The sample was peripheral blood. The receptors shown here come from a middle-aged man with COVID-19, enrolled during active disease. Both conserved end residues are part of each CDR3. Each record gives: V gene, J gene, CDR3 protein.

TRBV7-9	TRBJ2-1	CASSPHSTSYNEQFF
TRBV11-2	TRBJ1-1	CASSLDRGTEAFF
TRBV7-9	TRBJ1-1	CASRGPNTEAFF
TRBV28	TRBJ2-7	CASNPPGKNGEQYF
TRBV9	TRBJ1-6	CASSAGTGGSYNSPLHF
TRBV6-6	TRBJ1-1	CASSPIWSGTGKNTEAFF
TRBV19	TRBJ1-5	CASSIGFNQPQHF
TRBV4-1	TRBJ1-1	CASSQVNSGTEAFF
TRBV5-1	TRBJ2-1	CASRPLAGGLNEQFF
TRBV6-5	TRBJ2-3	CASSYDGTGVDTQYF
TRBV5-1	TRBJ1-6	CASSAWGRNSPLHF
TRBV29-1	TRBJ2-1	CSVGGAYNEQFF
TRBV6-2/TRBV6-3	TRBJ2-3	CASSYSIGQHSTDTQYF
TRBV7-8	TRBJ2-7	CASSLGTAYEQYF
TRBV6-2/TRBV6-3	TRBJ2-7	CASSQGTSGFKPYEQYF
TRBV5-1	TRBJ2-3	CASSFGTSGADTQYF
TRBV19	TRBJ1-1	CASIRGRGNTEAFF
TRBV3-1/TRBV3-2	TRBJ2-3	CASSHRGRTDTQYF
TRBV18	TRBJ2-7	CASSPPMRGEYEQYF
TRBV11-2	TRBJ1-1	CASSSLPRGTTEAFF
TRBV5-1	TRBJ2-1	CASLGQGDEQFF
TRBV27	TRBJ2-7	CASSLSKGQGLYEQYF
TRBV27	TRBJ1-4	CASSAAGQQRLTNEKLFF
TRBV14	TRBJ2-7	CASSPYMDRATYEQYF
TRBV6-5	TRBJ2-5	CASVKNRVVGETQYF
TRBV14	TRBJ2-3	CASSQGLASNTQYF
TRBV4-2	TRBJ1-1	CASSQEAAAPTGAFF
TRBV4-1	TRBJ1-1	CASSLTRQINTEAFF
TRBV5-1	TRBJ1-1	CASSIDRMNTEAFF
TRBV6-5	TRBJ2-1	CASSPASGDPNEQFF
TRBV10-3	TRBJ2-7	CAISDYYEQYF
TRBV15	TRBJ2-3	CATSRGQAQLTDTQYF
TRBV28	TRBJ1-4	CASSVAPGQGSTNEKLFF
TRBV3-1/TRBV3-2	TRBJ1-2	CASSPLTGKYGYTF
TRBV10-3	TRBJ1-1	CAISLNLLGDSLGGRGTEAFF
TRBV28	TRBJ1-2	CASTGQGNGYTF
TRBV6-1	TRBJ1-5	CASSERQGANQPQHF
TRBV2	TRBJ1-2	CASSELYVNGYTF
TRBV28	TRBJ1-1	CASSRGLTGSLGAFF
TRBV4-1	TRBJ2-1	CASRRGVSNEQFF
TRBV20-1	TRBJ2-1	CSASYASGGPSYNEQFF
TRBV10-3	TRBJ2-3	CAISDVWRGSTDTQYF
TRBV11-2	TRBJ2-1	CASSPYDTDNEQFF
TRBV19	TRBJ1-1	CAASVGANTEAFF
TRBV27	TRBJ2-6	CASSPTGGSSGANVLTF
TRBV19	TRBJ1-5	CASTPRGTQGPQHF
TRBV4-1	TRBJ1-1	CASSQEYRQLAFF
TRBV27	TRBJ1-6	CASSLSSNRYFRGASPLHF
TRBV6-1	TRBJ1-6	CASSEAGPGWSPLHF
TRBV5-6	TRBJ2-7	CASSLRYEQYF
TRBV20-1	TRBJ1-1	CSATGREAFF
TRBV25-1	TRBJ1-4	CASTGIGEKLFF
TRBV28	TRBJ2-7	CASSPYRNEYEQYF